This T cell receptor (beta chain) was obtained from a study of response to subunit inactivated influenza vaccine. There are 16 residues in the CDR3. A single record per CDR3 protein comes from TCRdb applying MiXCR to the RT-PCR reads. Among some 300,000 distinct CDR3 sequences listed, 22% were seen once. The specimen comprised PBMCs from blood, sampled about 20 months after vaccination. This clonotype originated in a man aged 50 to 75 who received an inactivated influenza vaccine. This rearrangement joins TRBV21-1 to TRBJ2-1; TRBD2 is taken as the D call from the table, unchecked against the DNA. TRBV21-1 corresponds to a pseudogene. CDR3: CASSSRGRGGYNEQFF. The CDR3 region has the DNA TGTGCCAGCAGCTCGAGGGGGAGGGGTGGATACAATGAGCAGTTCTTC.